This T cell receptor beta chain was observed in a study of OX40 agonist ivuxolimab in advanced cancers. Study observations and caveats: There were, on average, more expanded clones in CD8+ T cells than in CD4+.

This clone was detected a few times. Antigen: not known. The germline V and J ends were trimmed by 1 base and 1 base, with 7 bases remaining between them. Germline loops: CDR1 GTSNPN, CDR2 SVGIG (reference sequence). The length of the CDR3 is 13 residues. The repertoire was sequenced with immunoSEQ multiplex PCR; TCRdb's copy has only in-frame clones and lacks some. The sample comprises approximately 65,000 clones, around 90% of which are singletons, and less than 0.7% rests with the top ten. This specimen was CD4+ or CD8+ T cells sorted from blood, taken in a trial of the OX40 agonist ivuxolimab. This TCR was sampled from an adult with an advanced solid tumor such as melanoma, head and neck, liver or kidney cancer. This chain links TRBV30 with TRBJ1-1; D uncertain. The CDR3 loop reads CAWSARSNTEAFF. CDR3 coding DNA: TGTGCCTGGAGTGCTCGATCGAACACTGAAGCTTTCTTT.